This T cell receptor (beta chain) was identified in a study of identical twins. Study-level findings and limits: Invariant cells of the MAIT and iNKT types might have partly distorted the zero-insertion analyses. Models, which agreed with sharing between unrelated individuals, nonetheless underestimated the out-of-frame TCR alpha sharing seen in monozygotic twins.

Germline V gene data show CDR1 as MGHDK and CDR2 as SYGVNS. Between the trimmed V and J ends, which lost 6 bases and 7 bases, there was a span of 16 bases. The CDR3 has 13 amino acids. This clonotype has a handful of counts. The target antigen is unknown. TCRdb ran MiXCR on the 5' RACE reads and lists one entry per CDR3 protein. The sample holds some 660,000 distinct CDR3 sequences, about 9.4% seen once. This sample also appeared in a second study, on yellow fever vaccine responses in identical twins.

The sequence came from a young woman in good health. Source material: PBMCs. The rearrangement uses TRBV25-1 and TRBJ2-7; perhaps D is TRBD1 or TRBD2 (6 bases each). The CDR3 reads CASSPEGGWEQYF. CDR3 DNA: TGTGCCAGCAGCCCTGAGGGGGGCTGGGAGCAGTACTTC.